This TCR beta chain stems from a study of beta chain features in type 1 diabetes. The CDR3 loop spans 15 amino acids. The germline gives CDR1 SEHNR, CDR2 FQNEAQ (reference sequence). The V end lost 3 bases, the J end lost 0 bases, and 8 bases lay between the germline ends. The purity of all sorted populations exceeded 95%. Worth noting for this clone: The antigen is unknown.

The study reverse transcribed the entire isolated RNA, so it sequenced expressed TCRB transcripts. The table came from immunoSEQ multiplex PCR; TCRdb's copy has only in-frame clones and leaves some out. The data show approximately 100,000 clones, over 25% seen once. Study-level results: Shorter TCRB CDR3s, moderately but significantly so, marked every one of the four CD4+ subsets in Type 1 diabetes patients. The study found fewer insertions and more deletions at VDJ junctions in type 1 diabetes patients.

Sequencing was performed on central memory CD4+ T cells from blood. The sequence was obtained from a woman between 18 and 30 years old with type 1 diabetes. The chain couples TRBV7-9 to TRBJ2-2; TRBD1 is a possible D gene (5 bases). The CDR3 region is CASSFQGANTGELFF. The DNA for the CDR3 is TGTGCCAGCAGCTTCCAGGGCGCGAACACCGGGGAGCTGTTTTTT.